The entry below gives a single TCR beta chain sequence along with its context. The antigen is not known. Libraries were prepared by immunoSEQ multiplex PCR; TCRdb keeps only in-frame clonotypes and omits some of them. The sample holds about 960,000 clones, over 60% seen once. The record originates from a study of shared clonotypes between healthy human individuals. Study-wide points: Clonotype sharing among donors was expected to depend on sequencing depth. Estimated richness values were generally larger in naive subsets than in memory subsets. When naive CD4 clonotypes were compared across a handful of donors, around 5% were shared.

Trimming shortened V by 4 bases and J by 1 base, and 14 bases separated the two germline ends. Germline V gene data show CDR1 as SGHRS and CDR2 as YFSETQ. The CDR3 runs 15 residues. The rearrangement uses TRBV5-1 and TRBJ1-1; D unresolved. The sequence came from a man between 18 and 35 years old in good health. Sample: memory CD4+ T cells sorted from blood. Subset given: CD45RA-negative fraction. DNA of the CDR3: TGCGCCAGCAGCCCTTTTGAGGGTAGGAACACTGAAGCTTTCTTT. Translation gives CASSPFEGRNTEAFF.